A single sample gave rise to the 18 T cell receptor beta chains below, sequenced in a study of cytomegalovirus exposure and HLA in healthy donors. The PCR contained 60 Vbeta and 13 Jbeta primers. Only in-frame clones appear in the TCRdb table, and some are missing; sequencing was by immunoSEQ multiplex PCR. The profile shows fewer than 250,000 clones, roughly three quarters of them singletons. The sequenced material came from PBMCs. The receptors derive from a woman aged 18 to 35 in good health and CMV-seronegative.

V usage is TRBV28 and J usage is TRBJ2-7, with 11 bases lining up with TRBD2. Germline V CDR1 and CDR2: MDHEN, SYDVKM. With V trimmed by 6 bases and J by 8 bases, 12 bases remained unmatched. The CDR3 extends over 15 amino acids. The CDR3 spells CASRPGTSGLGKQYF. CDR3 sequence (DNA): TGTGCCAGCAGACCCGGGACTAGCGGACTTGGGAAGCAGTACTTC.

The rearrangement joins TRBV5-4 to TRBJ2-5; TRBD2 matches 14 bases. Per the germline V gene, CDR1 is SGHNT and CDR2 is YYREEE (reference sequence). The CDR3 contains 17 residues. Germline trimming cut 3 bases from V and 5 bases from J; bases unmatched to any gene: 9. The DNA for the CDR3 is TGTGCCAGCAGCTCGCCGACTAGCGGGAGGGCCCAGGAGACCCAGTACTTC. Its translation is CASSSPTSGRAQETQYF.

The rearrangement links TRBV19 to TRBJ2-7; D unresolved. V was trimmed by 1 base and J by 2 bases, leaving 12 bases between them. Germline loops: CDR1 LNHDA, CDR2 SQIVND (reference sequence). The CDR3 contains 15 residues. DNA of the CDR3: TGTGCCAGTAGTATAGGTCCGTTACCAGCCTACGAGCAGTACTTC. Its translation is CASSIGPLPAYEQYF.

The V gene is TRBV6-6, the J gene TRBJ1-1; the match to TRBD1 covers 7 bases. With 5 bases clipped from V and 3 bases from J, the junction kept 9 bases outside the gene matches. The germline V gene encodes CDR1 MNHNY and CDR2 SVGAGI (reference sequence). CDR3 length: 15 amino acids. DNA for the CDR3: TGTGCCAGCAGTCGGAAGACAGGGAGAGACACTGAAGCTTTCTTT. This gives the protein CASSRKTGRDTEAFF.

This clone was detected only once. The chain is built from TRBV5-1 and TRBJ1-1; possible D gene TRBD1, 6 bases. Trimming shortened V by 4 bases and J by 3 bases, and 13 bases separated the two germline ends. Germline V gene data show CDR1 as SGHRS and CDR2 as YFSETQ. The CDR3 covers 14 residues. In nucleotides, the CDR3 is TGCGCCAGCAGCCTTACTACAGGGCACACTGAAGCTTTCTTT. This codes for CASSLTTGHTEAFF.

The chain joins TRBV10-3 to TRBJ2-3, with TRBD2 as a possible D gene (6 bases). The CDR3 is 14 residues long. In germline, CDR1 is ENHRY, CDR2 SYGVKD. V lost 10 bases, J lost 3 bases, and 17 bases lay in between. This CDR3 is CATSGVGRTDTQYF. For the CDR3, the DNA is TGTGCCACCTCGGGGGTGGGTCGAACAGATACGCAGTATTTT.

This chain joins TRBV7-9 and TRBJ2-1; no clear D gene. Trimming removed 2 bases at V and 5 bases at J, with 10 bases between. This CDR3 contains 14 residues. The germline gives CDR1 SEHNR, CDR2 FQNEAQ (reference sequence). The chain's CDR3 is CASSLPAPNNEQFF. CDR3 nucleotide sequence: TGTGCCAGCAGCTTACCCGCACCTAACAATGAGCAGTTCTTC.

The chain recombines TRBV2 with TRBJ1-2, with D maybe TRBD1 (6 bases). V was pared by 5 bases and J by 8 bases, with 12 bases between. This CDR3 region has 12 residues. Germline V gene sequence: CDR1 SNHLY, CDR2 FYNNEI. CDR3 nucleotides: TGTGCCAGCAGTTGGAAGGGGGACGGCTACACCTTC. It specifies CASSWKGDGYTF. Full variable domain (rest looked up from reference TRBV2 and TRBJ1-2): EPEVTQTPSHQVTQMGQEVILRCVPISNHLYFYWYRQILGQKVEFLVSFYNNEISEKSEIFDDQFSVERPDGSNFTLKIRSTKLEDSAMYFCASSWKGDGYTFGSGTRLTVV.

The genes are TRBV5-1 and TRBJ1-6, with D tentatively TRBD1 (5 bases). Germline values: CDR1 SGHRS, CDR2 YFSETQ. Trimming pared 7 bases from V and 0 bases from J, leaving 11 bases between. The CDR3 has 15 amino acids. The CDR3 protein is CASRNRSSYNSPLHF. The CDR3 DNA reads as TGCGCCAGCCGAAACAGGAGCTCCTATAATTCACCCCTCCACTTT.

The rearrangement uses TRBV5-6 and TRBJ2-5, with TRBD1 identical over 7 bases. The J call is doubtful: the DNA matches TRBJ2-7 better. Per the germline V gene, CDR1 is SGHDT and CDR2 is YYEEEE. There are 15 residues in the CDR3. Written as DNA, the CDR3 is TGTGCCAGCAGCCGTGACGACAGGGATTTCTCCGAGCAGTACTTC. Translation gives CASSRDDRDFSEQYF.

The chain is built from TRBV19 and TRBJ2-5; perhaps TRBD1 as D (6 bases). V lost 1 base to trimming and J lost 1 base, with 10 bases between them. CDR1 is LNHDA and CDR2 is SQIVND in the germline V gene (reference sequence). CDR3 length: 15 residues. CDR3 nucleotides: TGTGCCAGTAGTATAGTTCAGGGGCTCCAAGAGACCCAGTACTTC. Translating gives CASSIVQGLQETQYF.

This chain joins TRBV11-2 and TRBJ2-7; D possibly corresponds to TRBD1 (6 bases). Germline values: CDR1 SGHAT, CDR2 FQNNGV. Trimming cost V 3 bases and J 10 bases, with 25 bases left between them. The CDR3 covers 16 residues. The CDR3 DNA is TGTGCCAGCAGCTTTAGAAGGGGGACCCTTTCAACTGGACAGTACTTC. Encoded protein: CASSFRRGTLSTGQYF.

This sequence joins TRBV5-6 and TRBJ1-6; D gene ambiguous. The ends were cut back, 2 bases at V and 0 bases at J, with 12 bases in the middle. Germline CDR1 SGHDT, CDR2 YYEEEE. The length of the CDR3 is 17 residues. The CDR3 region is CASSFRGMSSYNSPLHF. DNA for the CDR3: TGTGCCAGCAGCTTCCGAGGGATGAGCTCCTATAATTCACCCCTCCACTTT.

The chain combines TRBV25-1 with TRBJ2-2, with TRBD1 matching over 9 bases. V shed 1 base, J shed 4 bases, and the junction held 4 bases outside the gene matches. In germline, CDR1 is MGHDK, CDR2 SYGVNS. This CDR3 region has 16 residues. The CDR3 DNA sequence: TGTGCCAGCAGTGAATTTACAGGGGGCACCACCGGGGAGCTGTTTTTT. It translates to CASSEFTGGTTGELFF.

The rearrangement links TRBV6-4 to TRBJ1-5, with 12 nucleotides matching TRBD1. The germline CDR1 and CDR2 sequences are MRHNA and SNTAGT. V was pared by 8 bases and J by 4 bases, with 6 bases of the junction left unmatched. The CDR3 runs to 15 residues. The CDR3 nucleotides read TGTGCCAGCTTTCGGGGACAGGGGGCGAATCAGCCCCAGCATTTT. Amino acid sequence: CASFRGQGANQPQHF.

This chain connects TRBV7-2 to TRBJ2-7; D ambiguous. Germline loops: CDR1 SGHTA, CDR2 FQGNSA. Trimming cost V 2 bases and J 2 bases, with 7 bases left between them. The length of the CDR3 is 13 residues. The CDR3 DNA follows: TGTGCCAGCAGCTTAACAGAGACCTACGAGCAGTACTTC. This sequence encodes CASSLTETYEQYF. The complete variable domain, with remaining parts taken from reference TRBV7-2 and TRBJ2-7, reads GAGVSQSPSNKVTEKGKDVELRCDPISGHTALYWYRQSLGQGLEFLIYFQGNSAPDKSGLPSDRFSAERTGGSVSTLTIQRTQQEDSAVYLCASSLTETYEQYFGPGTRLTVT.

The chain carries TRBV28 and TRBJ2-3; 8 bases align to TRBD2. The CDR3 is 14 amino acids. The trim removed 6 bases at V and 3 bases at J, leaving 5 bases unmatched. CDR1 MDHEN and CDR2 SYDVKM come from the germline V gene. DNA of the CDR3: TGTGCCAGCAGCCCGGGACTAGTTACAGATACGCAGTATTTT. Translated, it gives CASSPGLVTDTQYF.

DNA for the CDR3: TGTGCCAGCGGGGACAGGGGTTGGTATGAGCAGTTCTTC. It is translated as CASGDRGWYEQFF. V and J are TRBV7-9 and TRBJ2-1, with 10 bases aligning to TRBD1. This CDR3 contains 13 residues. Germline V gives CDR1 SEHNR, CDR2 FQNEAQ (reference sequence). The J segment lost 8 bases and the V segment lost 8 bases, leaving 6 bases of the junction unmatched.